The 27 T cell receptor beta chains below come from one sample, sequenced in a study of T cells in women clearing cervical HPV infection. Repertoires were generated with immunoSEQ multiplex PCR, while TCRdb's copy carries only in-frame clones and drops some. In total, the table holds roughly 40,000 clones. The specimen was blood buffy coat. These receptor sequences come from a woman between 18 and 70 years old with a cervical HPV16 infection that either progressed to CIN3+ or cleared (not recorded which).

Comments on this clone: From the germline J gene comes the end of the CDR3, since the read stops 3 residues before it. The rearrangement joins TRBV20-1 to TRBJ2-7, with D possibly matching TRBD2 (7 bases). The CDR3 is made up of 15 amino acids. Per germline, CDR1 DFQATT and CDR2 SNEGSKA (reference sequence). Trimming stripped 2 bases from V and 1 base from J, with 15 bases between. CDR3: CSARQGGAASYEQYF. The covered CDR3 bases are TGCAGTGCTAGACAAGGGGGGGCTGCGTCCTACGAG.

Concerning this clone: Read coverage stops 3 residues before the CDR3 terminus; the germline J gene supplies the remainder. The chain has TRBV19 and TRBJ2-1; D not resolved. CDR3 length: 14 residues. V was shortened by 5 bases and J by 6 bases, with 14 bases between the two germline ends. Germline CDR1 and CDR2: LNHDA and SQIVND (reference sequence). The part of the CDR3 DNA that was read is TGTGCCAGTAGTCCCGATCTATTCCTCAATGAG. Translated, it gives CASSPDLFLNE. The full CDR3 protein is CASSPDLFLNEQFF.

The DNA read from the CDR3 is TGTGCCAGCAGCCACGACAGGGAACCTCAAGAGACC. This encodes CASSHDREPQET. Given in full, the CDR3 is CASSHDREPQETQYF. This chain uses TRBV5-4 with TRBJ2-5; 7 bases are shared with TRBD1. The read ends 3 residues before the CDR3 terminus; that terminus is restored from the germline J gene. The CDR3 extends over 15 amino acids. Germline lookup yields CDR1 SGHNT and CDR2 YYREEE (reference sequence). Losses at the gene ends were 4 bases for V and 2 bases for J; bases not matched to a gene: 8.

Details on this clone: The CDR3 is cut off 3 residues early in the read; its end comes from the germline J gene. This chain uses TRBV5-6 with TRBJ1-2; 8 positions match TRBD1. Per the germline V gene, CDR1 is SGHDT and CDR2 is YYEEEE. The V segment lost 6 bases and the J segment 3 bases; nucleotides outside the gene matches: 7. There are 14 residues in the CDR3. Here the CDR3 reads CASTPDRAHYGYTF. CDR3 DNA (partial): TGTGCCAGCACCCCGGACAGGGCCCACTATGGC. The variable domain in full, with the rest retrieved from reference TRBV5-6 and TRBJ1-2, is DAGVTQSPTHLIKTRGQQVTLRCSPKSGHDTVSWYQQALGQGPQFIFQYYEEEERQRGNFPDRFSGHQFPNYSSELNVNALLLGDSALYLCASTPDRAHYGYTFGSGTRLTVV.

On this clone: The CDR3 end falls 3 residues outside the read, so it is completed with the germline J gene. The rearrangement joins TRBV13 to TRBJ2-7; 8 nucleotides align to TRBD2. Unmatched junction bases numbered 10, after V lost 5 bases and J lost 1 base. Germline CDR1 PRHDT, CDR2 FYEKMQ (reference sequence). CDR3 size: 16 residues. The CDR3 here is CASSPVGLAGSYEQYF. The sequenced part of the CDR3 DNA is TGTGCCAGCAGCCCCGTCGGCTTAGCGGGGTCCTACGAG.

Of note for this clone: The read comes to an end 3 residues before the CDR3 does, leaving the germline J gene to fill in the end. The chain couples TRBV6-2 or TRBV6-3 to TRBJ2-3; weak D call: TRBD1 (6 bases). Trimming removed 11 bases from V and 0 bases from J, with 18 bases in between. The CDR3 is made up of 15 amino acids. In germline, CDR1 is MNHEY, CDR2 SVGEGT. The sequenced CDR3 bases are TGTGCCGGATCACCGGGACACCATAGCACAGATACG. Translated: CAGSPGHHSTDT. The CDR3 as a whole reads CAGSPGHHSTDTQYF.

A word on this clone: The read stops 3 residues short of the end of the CDR3; the missing end is completed from the germline J gene. The V call is TRBV28, the J call TRBJ1-2, with D perhaps matching TRBD1 (6 bases). The CDR3 has 14 amino acids. The V gene's germline CDR1 is MDHEN and CDR2 SYDVKM. Trimming left V 7 bases short and J 3 bases short, with 15 bases between. This CDR3 is CASKQGRRDYGYTF. Incomplete CDR3 DNA: TGTGCCAGCAAACAGGGTAGGCGGGACTATGGC.

This chain's CDR3 is CASSLAERGYGYTF. The covered CDR3 bases are TGTGCCAGCAGCTTGGCGGAGCGGGGGTATGGC. The chain recombines TRBV5-6 with TRBJ1-2; maybe TRBD1 (5 bases). Read coverage stops 3 residues before the CDR3 terminus; the germline J gene supplies the remainder. The CDR3 loop spans 14 amino acids. Deletions cut 0 bases from V and 5 bases from J, with 11 bases between. Germline assignment: CDR1 SGHDT and CDR2 YYEEEE.

A remark on this clone: The same CDR3 is also encoded by other DNA sequences in this sample. The chain's CDR3 is CSAPERPRGNNEKLFF. The CDR3 bases that were read are TGCAGTGCCCCGGAAAGGCCGAGGGGGAATAATGAAAAA. The chain combines TRBV20-1 with TRBJ1-4; perhaps TRBD1 as D (6 bases). Sequencing ends 3 residues short of the CDR3 end; the germline J gene provides the rest. The germline CDR1 and CDR2 sequences are DFQATT and SNEGSKA (reference sequence). CDR3 length: 16 amino acids. V lost 6 bases and J 4 bases, leaving 21 bases between the germline ends.

A word on this clone: The read terminates 3 residues before the CDR3 end, so the remaining end is supplied by the germline J gene. The chain has TRBV18 and TRBJ2-3; TRBD2 aligns across 9 bases. CDR3 length equals 18 residues. Germline loops: CDR1 KGHSH, CDR2 LQKENI. V shed 2 bases and J 0 bases; nucleotides not matched to a gene: 9. CDR3: CASSPYLAGATSTDTQYF. Partial CDR3 DNA: TGTGCCAGCTCACCATATTTAGCGGGGGCCACTAGCACAGATACG.

The CDR3 sequence: CSAIAMIDEQYF. The DNA read from the CDR3 is TGCAGTGCCATAGCCATGATCGACGAG. V usage is TRBV20-1 and J usage is TRBJ2-7, with D hard to call. The CDR3 extends 3 residues past the end of the read, so its final part is completed from the germline J gene. V was cut by 6 bases and J by 5 bases, with 14 bases left in between. The CDR3 has 12 residues. Germline loops: CDR1 DFQATT, CDR2 SNEGSKA (reference sequence).

Turning to this clone: The read ends 3 residues shy of where the CDR3 ends; the end is completed using the germline J gene. The V gene is TRBV7-9, the J gene TRBJ2-1, with D possibly matching TRBD1 (5 bases). Germline CDR1 SEHNR, CDR2 FQNEAQ (reference sequence). The ends were cut back, 5 bases at V and 6 bases at J, with 14 bases in the middle. This CDR3 comprises 14 residues. Partial CDR3 DNA: TGTGCCAGCAGCGTAAGTGGGGCAGGCAATGAG. Translation: CASSVSGAGNE. From start to end, the CDR3 is CASSVSGAGNEQFF.

Turning to this clone: The read finishes 3 residues shy of the CDR3 end, and the germline J gene is used to complete it. V is TRBV11-2 and J is TRBJ2-2; 9 bases fit TRBD1. The germline V gene encodes CDR1 SGHAT and CDR2 FQNNGV. V shed 5 bases and J 6 bases; nucleotides not matched to a gene: 7. The CDR3 contains 15 residues. The CDR3 DNA, read in part, is TGTGCCAGCAGCGTTGGACAGGGGTTGGCCGGGGAG. Translated, it gives CASSVGQGLAGE. The CDR3 in full is CASSVGQGLAGELFF.

As regards this clone: The observed sequence ends 3 residues before the CDR3 terminus, with the missing tail filled in from the germline J gene. The chain is built from TRBV7-3 and TRBJ2-5, with no clear D. Germline V lookup: CDR1 SGHTA, CDR2 FQGTGA. Trimming took off 5 bases at V and 2 bases at J, with 9 bases between the two ends. The CDR3 has 13 amino acids. The DNA read from the CDR3 is TGTGCCAGCAGCCGAACTGGTCAAGAGACC. This sequence encodes CASSRTGQET. The whole CDR3 is CASSRTGQETQYF. The full variable domain, its missing parts supplied by reference TRBV7-3 and TRBJ2-5, is GAGVSQTPSNKVTEKGKYVELRCDPISGHTALYWYRQSLGQGPEFLIYFQGTGAADDSGLPNDRFFAVRPEGSVSTLKIQRTERGDSAVYLCASSRTGQETQYFGPGTRLLVL.

For this clone: The DNA ends 3 residues before the CDR3 does, and the rest of the CDR3 is filled in from the germline J gene. J is TRBJ2-3 and V is TRBV20-1; 7 nucleotides agree with TRBD2. The ends lost 3 bases at V and 3 bases at J; junction bases unmatched: 3. Looked up from germline, CDR1 is DFQATT and CDR2 is SNEGSKA (reference sequence). The CDR3 runs to 13 residues. The CDR3 bases that were read are TGCAGTGCTAGGGGGGGGAATACAGATACG. This codes for CSARGGNTDT. The complete CDR3 reads CSARGGNTDTQYF.

Worth noting for this clone: Sequencing ends 3 residues short of the CDR3 end; the germline J gene provides the rest. The rearrangement uses TRBV2 and TRBJ1-1, with TRBD1 as a possible D gene (6 bases). The CDR3 contains 14 residues. The germline gives CDR1 SNHLY, CDR2 FYNNEI. Trimming pared 4 bases from V and 1 base from J, leaving 10 bases between. The CDR3 protein is CASSGRTANTEAFF. The DNA read from the CDR3 is TGTGCCAGCAGTGGTAGGACAGCGAACACTGAA.

Regarding this clone: From the germline J gene comes the end of the CDR3, since the read stops 3 residues before it. The rearrangement uses TRBV6-1 and TRBJ1-2; 10 bases are shared with TRBD1. The CDR3 totals 16 residues. Per germline, CDR1 MNHNS and CDR2 SASEGT. V lost 4 bases and J lost 0; bases outside the gene matches: 5. The DNA read from the CDR3 is TGTGCCAGCAGTGGGGACAGGGGATCTTCTAACTATGGC. It is translated as CASSGDRGSSNYG. The full-length CDR3 reads as CASSGDRGSSNYGYTF.

A remark on this clone: From the germline J gene comes the end of the CDR3, since the read stops 3 residues before it. The chain uses TRBV19 and TRBJ1-4; tentatively, D is TRBD1 (5 bases). The CDR3 consists of 13 residues. Germline-derived CDR1 and CDR2 are LNHDA and SQIVND (reference sequence). V was clipped by 8 bases and J by 8 bases, with 15 bases between them. The CDR3 sequence is CASQVQGGEKLFF. The DNA read from the CDR3 is TGTGCCAGTCAGGTGCAGGGTGGGGAAAAA.

As concerns this clone: The read ends 3 residues before the CDR3 terminus; that terminus is restored from the germline J gene. This sequence joins TRBV6-2 or TRBV6-3 and TRBJ1-6; 7 bases fit TRBD1. The germline V gene has CDR1 MNHEY and CDR2 SVGEGT. The V gene end was trimmed by 6 bases and the J gene end by 5 bases; junction bases not matched to a gene: 7. The CDR3 runs 15 residues. The CDR3 DNA, read in part, is TGTGCCAGCAGCCCCGAGGGACAGAATAATTCACCC. Amino acids: CASSPEGQNNSP. The whole CDR3 is CASSPEGQNNSPLHF.

Comments on this clone: The read gets to within 3 residues of the CDR3 end, and the germline J gene fills in the rest. The rearrangement uses TRBV2 and TRBJ1-1; unclear D gene. Germline V CDR1 and CDR2: SNHLY, FYNNEI. The CDR3 runs 15 residues. V lost 3 bases and J lost 0, with 11 bases in between. CDR3: CASSEQGSMNTEAFF. The sequenced CDR3 bases are TGTGCCAGCAGTGAGCAAGGGTCGATGAACACTGAA.

Notes on this clone: The DNA ends 3 residues before the CDR3 does, and the rest of the CDR3 is filled in from the germline J gene. The chain recombines TRBV5-1 with TRBJ2-7, with 7 nucleotides matching TRBD1. The ends lost 3 bases at V and 5 bases at J; junction bases unmatched: 8. Germline lookup yields CDR1 SGHRS and CDR2 YFSETQ. The CDR3 covers 14 residues. This chain's CDR3 is CASSWADRVHEQYF. Incomplete CDR3 DNA: TGCGCCAGCAGCTGGGCCGACAGGGTCCACGAG.

Worth noting for this clone: The read stops 3 residues short of the end of the CDR3; the missing end is completed from the germline J gene. The chain uses TRBV12-3 or TRBV12-4 and TRBJ1-4; no definite D call. The V gene lost 4 bases and the J gene lost 7 bases, with 13 bases spanning the gap. This CDR3 contains 14 residues. This CDR3 is CASSSFGEGEKLFF. The sequenced CDR3 bases are TGTGCCAGCAGTTCATTCGGGGAGGGTGAAAAA.

As regards this clone: The read falls 3 residues short of the CDR3 end, and the missing part is taken from the germline J gene. This chain links TRBV7-9 with TRBJ1-3, with a possible D match to TRBD1 (6 bases). The V and J ends lost 2 bases and 1 base respectively, with 6 bases between them. CDR1 is SEHNR and CDR2 is FQNEAQ in the germline V gene (reference sequence). The CDR3 runs to 14 residues. The covered CDR3 bases are TGTGCCAGCAGCTTACAGGGGTCTGGAAACACC. Translating gives CASSLQGSGNT. In full, the CDR3 is CASSLQGSGNTIYF.

With regard to this clone: The read is 3 residues too short to cover the CDR3 end, so that end is filled in from the germline J gene. The chain joins TRBV10-1 to TRBJ1-5; D perhaps matches TRBD1 (5 bases). This CDR3 has 14 residues. V was clipped by 9 bases and J by 3 bases, with 15 bases between them. The germline gives CDR1 WNHNN, CDR2 SYGVQD (reference sequence). The CDR3 DNA, read in part, is TGCGCCAGTTCTACAGGTAACCTCAATCAGCCC. It translates to CASSTGNLNQP. The full CDR3 reads CASSTGNLNQPQHF.

As regards this clone: The read ends 3 residues shy of where the CDR3 ends; the end is completed using the germline J gene. V and J are TRBV5-4 and TRBJ2-5, with D tentatively TRBD2 (6 bases). The CDR3 consists of 15 residues. In germline, CDR1 is SGHNT, CDR2 YYREEE (reference sequence). With 4 bases removed from V and 7 bases from J, the gap between germline ends came to 20 bases. The CDR3 loop is CASSSPGEPRGTQYF. CDR3 DNA (partial): TGTGCCAGCAGCAGTCCGGGGGAGCCAAGAGGGACC.

Remarks on this clone: The read ends 3 residues early relative to the CDR3; the germline J gene fills the gap. The chain carries TRBV5-1 and TRBJ1-4; 7 bases map to TRBD1. In germline, CDR1 is SGHRS, CDR2 YFSETQ. The length of the CDR3 is 14 residues. V gave up 2 bases and J gave up 8 bases; unmatched junction bases: 6. The CDR3 DNA, read in part, is TGCGCCAGCAGCTTCGGTCAGGGGGAAGAAAAA. Its translation: CASSFGQGEEK. The whole CDR3 reads CASSFGQGEEKLFF.

As for this clone: The read is 3 residues too short to cover the CDR3 end, so that end is filled in from the germline J gene. The rearrangement uses TRBV2 and TRBJ2-7, with TRBD2 as a possible D gene (5 bases). The CDR3 extends over 13 amino acids. From germline, CDR1 is SNHLY and CDR2 FYNNEI. V was clipped by 6 bases and J by 2 bases, with 11 bases between them. This chain's CDR3 is CASRAGLAYEQYF. CDR3 DNA (partial): TGTGCCAGCAGGGCGGGCCTTGCCTACGAG.